This T cell receptor beta chain was documented in a study of T cell responses to AZD1222 COVID-19 vaccine. Study-wide points: The repertoires were collected only after the peak T cell response. Mostly white British, mostly female donors; authors suggested clonal diversity may be underestimated. Vaccination with two AZD1222 doses was followed by a rise in Spike-specific TCR breadth and depth.

CDR1 MNHEY and CDR2 SMNVEV come from the germline V gene (reference sequence). CDR3 size: 14 residues. The germline V and J ends were trimmed by 6 bases and 1 base, with 12 bases remaining between them. Concerning this clone itself: Its antigen is as yet unknown.

Doses given second, at about 4 or about 12 weeks, were pooled. The assay was immunoSEQ multiplex PCR, and TCRdb's table has in-frame clones only and misses some. The sample holds under 100,000 clones, roughly 89% seen once. The clonotype comes from an adult who received the AZD1222 COVID-19 vaccine. The sample in question was peripheral blood, obtained 28 days after the second AZD1222 dose. The chain combines TRBV27 with TRBJ1-1, with D perhaps matching TRBD1 (6 bases). The CDR3 here is CASSVTGRNTEAFF. The CDR3 DNA reads as TGTGCCAGCAGCGTCACAGGGAGGAACACTGAAGCTTTCTTT.